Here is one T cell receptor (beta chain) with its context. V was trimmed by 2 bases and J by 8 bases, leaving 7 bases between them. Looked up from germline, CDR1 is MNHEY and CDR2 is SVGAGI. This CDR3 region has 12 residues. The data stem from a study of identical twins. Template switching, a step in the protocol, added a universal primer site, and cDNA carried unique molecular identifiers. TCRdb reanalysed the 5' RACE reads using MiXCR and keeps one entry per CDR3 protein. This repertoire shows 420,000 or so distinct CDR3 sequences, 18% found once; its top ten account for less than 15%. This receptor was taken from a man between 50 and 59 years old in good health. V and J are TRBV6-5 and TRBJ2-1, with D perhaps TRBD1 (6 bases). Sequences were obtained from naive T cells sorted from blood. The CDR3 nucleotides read TGTGCCAGCAGTTACGGGGGCTATGAGCAGTTCTTC. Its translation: CASSYGGYEQFF.